This TCR beta chain comes out of a study of early T cells in non-severe SARS-CoV-2 infection. Overall study context: Unsorted whole-blood RNA was sequenced in bulk, leaving chains unpaired.

As for this clonotype: Its specificity is unknown.

Trimming removed 1 base from V and 4 bases from J; junction bases left unmatched: 14. CDR3 length equals 19 residues. Germline V gene sequence: CDR1 MGHRA, CDR2 YSYEKL. Individual cDNA molecules received unique molecular identifiers during library preparation. MiXCR, run by TCRdb on the 5' RACE reads, gives a single entry per CDR3 protein. The data hold approximately 27,000 distinct CDR3 sequences, with about 5% observed a single time. The study's findings and limits: Anti-spike CD8 responses were favored by VDJdb matching, which missed private and CD4 specificities.

This receptor was identified in an adult who was a healthcare worker with PCR-confirmed SARS-CoV-2 infection or an uninfected control (not recorded which). The sample taken for sequencing was whole blood. The rearrangement uses TRBV4-1 and TRBJ2-2; 8 bases align to TRBD2. The CDR3 loop is CASSQGSRAGTRGTGELFF. The CDR3 region has the DNA TGCGCCAGCAGCCAAGGATCAAGAGCGGGGACTAGGGGCACCGGGGAGCTGTTTTTT.